The 8 T cell receptor beta chains listed next were all sequenced from one sample in a study of monozygotic twins with inflammatory bowel disease. Reanalyzing the 5' RACE reads, TCRdb keeps one entry per CDR3 protein, without DNA. This sample's table reports hundreds of thousands of distinct CDR3 sequences. Sequenced sample: blood. The receptors derive from a human donor with ulcerative colitis or Crohn's disease, or a healthy co-twin of an affected twin (not recorded which).

The chain combines TRBV5-6 with TRBJ2-7. CDR1 and CDR2 from the germline V gene are SGHDT and YYEEEE. This CDR3 is built from 12 residues. The CDR3 spells CASSADPYEQYF.

The rearrangement links TRBV6-4 to TRBJ2-1; the D call of TRBD2 rests on TCRdb alone, since no DNA is present to check it. The V gene's germline CDR1 is MRHNA and CDR2 SNTAGT. This CDR3 region has 15 residues. The CDR3 protein is CASSAGTSGSYEQFF.

The rearrangement uses TRBV28 and TRBJ2-3. The germline V gene encodes CDR1 MDHEN and CDR2 SYDVKM. This CDR3 is built from 14 residues. CDR3 in amino acids: CASSFGGNTDTQYF. Based on the CDR3 plus reference TRBV28 and TRBJ2-3, the full variable domain is DVKVTQSSRYLVKRTGEKVFLECVQDMDHENMFWYRQDPGLGLRLIYFSYDVKMKEKGDIPEGYSVSREKKERFSLILESASTNQTSMYLCASSFGGNTDTQYFGPGTRLTVL.

The chain links TRBV29-1 to TRBJ2-3; without DNA, the TCRdb call of TRBD2 cannot be checked. Germline-derived CDR1 and CDR2 are SQVTM and ANQGSEA. The length of the CDR3 is 16 residues. The CDR3 sequence is CSVEDLLAGVPDTQYF.

The gene calls are TRBV7-2 and TRBJ2-3; TCRdb's D gene call, TRBD2, goes unchecked for lack of DNA. This CDR3 has 15 amino acids. Per the germline V gene, CDR1 is SGHTA and CDR2 is FQGNSA. CDR3 amino acids: CASSELAGFVDTQYF.

The chain carries TRBV4-3 and TRBJ2-4; as DNA is missing, the TRBD1 call by TCRdb cannot be tested. Per the germline V gene, CDR1 is LGHNA and CDR2 is YSLEER. There are 16 residues in the CDR3. CDR3 amino acids: CASSQVGTLAKNIQYF.

This CDR3 reads CASQSLAGAPYEQYF. The rearrangement links TRBV28 to TRBJ2-7; as DNA is missing, the TRBD2 call by TCRdb cannot be tested. CDR3 length: 15 amino acids. The germline V gene encodes CDR1 MDHEN and CDR2 SYDVKM.

The chain is built from TRBV7-2 and TRBJ2-1; checking the TCRdb D call of TRBD2 is not possible without DNA. The CDR3 spans 14 residues. CDR1 and CDR2 (germline): SGHTA, FQGNSA. The CDR3 sequence is CASSLGLGDNEQFF.